These 11 T cell receptor beta chains originate from one sample sequenced in a study of cytomegalovirus exposure and HLA in healthy donors. Sequencing was performed with immunoSEQ multiplex PCR; in TCRdb, only in-frame clones are kept and a portion is missing. The data contain about 130,000 clones, 90% to 96% of them seen just once; the ten biggest clones take up approximately 1.5%. Sequencing was done on a sample of PBMCs. The receptor source for this set is a man aged 18 to 30 in good health and CMV-seronegative.

The V and J genes are TRBV7-2 and TRBJ2-7; TRBD2 agrees at 13 bases. The CDR3 totals 17 residues. V dropped 0 bases and J dropped 5; count of bases not matched to a gene: 7. Germline V gene lookup returns CDR1 SGHTA and CDR2 FQGNSA. In DNA, the CDR3 is TGTGCCAGCAGCTTAGCGAGCGTGACTAGCGGGAGGCACGAGCAGTACTTC. This translates into CASSLASVTSGRHEQYF.

The genes are TRBV7-9 and TRBJ2-5; maybe TRBD1 (6 bases). Germline V lookup: CDR1 SEHNR, CDR2 FQNEAQ (reference sequence). V shed 5 bases and J shed 4 bases, with 14 bases lying between them. The CDR3 consists of 14 residues. In nucleotides, the CDR3 is TGTGCCAGCAGCCTTAGCCAGGGGCCAGAGACCCAGTACTTC. Translation: CASSLSQGPETQYF.

The rearrangement joins TRBV7-2 to TRBJ2-1; 12 nucleotides line up with TRBD2. This CDR3 is 15 amino acids long. Losses at the gene ends were 1 base for V and 7 bases for J; bases not matched to a gene: 2. Per the germline V gene, CDR1 is SGHTA and CDR2 is FQGNSA. CDR3 bases: TGTGCCAGCAGCTTAGGCCTAGCGGGAGGGAATGAGCAGTTCTTC. Residues: CASSLGLAGGNEQFF.

This clone was observed once. The CDR3 here is CASSLLRGQGAANEKLFF. The CDR3 nucleotides are TGTGCCAGCAGTTTATTGCGGGGGCAGGGGGCGGCTAATGAAAAACTGTTTTTT. V gene TRBV28 combines with J gene TRBJ1-4, with 8 bases that match TRBD1. The CDR3 runs to 18 residues. The V segment lost 1 base and the J segment 3 bases; nucleotides outside the gene matches: 10. The germline V gene encodes CDR1 MDHEN and CDR2 SYDVKM.

The chain uses TRBV5-1 and TRBJ2-1; 11 bases match TRBD2. The CDR3 is 13 residues long. The J segment lost 14 bases and the V segment lost 0 bases, leaving 4 bases of the junction unmatched. Germline CDR1 and CDR2: SGHRS and YFSETQ. The CDR3 loop reads CASSLVLAGGKFF. The CDR3 coding sequence is TGCGCCAGCAGCTTGGTGCTAGCGGGAGGAAAGTTCTTC.

This clone came up once. V usage is TRBV9 and J usage is TRBJ2-5; weak D call: TRBD2 (5 bases). CDR1 SGDLS and CDR2 YYNGEE come from the germline V gene. The CDR3 totals 15 residues. V was trimmed by 1 base and J by 2 bases, leaving 12 bases between them. The CDR3, as DNA: TGTGCCAGCAGCGTAATCGGCGGGCCACAAGAGACCCAGTACTTC. Translated, it gives CASSVIGGPQETQYF. Using reference TRBV9 and TRBJ2-5 for the parts outside the CDR3, the full variable domain is DSGVTQTPKHLITATGQRVTLRCSPRSGDLSVYWYQQSLDQGLQFLIQYYNGEERAKGNILERFSAQQFPDLHSELNLSSLELGDSALYFCASSVIGGPQETQYFGPGTRLLVL.

The chain has TRBV2 and TRBJ2-2, with 9 bases identical to TRBD1. The CDR3 spans 15 residues. The J segment lost 1 base and the V segment lost 6 bases, leaving 3 bases of the junction unmatched. Germline values: CDR1 SNHLY, CDR2 FYNNEI. The DNA of the CDR3 is TGTGCCAGCAGAGGACAGGGGCTGAACACCGGGGAGCTGTTTTTT. Protein: CASRGQGLNTGELFF.

This chain joins TRBV19 and TRBJ2-2; 8 bases are shared with TRBD2. Trimming took 11 bases from V and 3 from J; bases not matched to a gene: 11. CDR3 length: 15 amino acids. Germline CDR1 is LNHDA and CDR2 is SQIVND (reference sequence). The CDR3 reads CAAGSGRGDTGELFF. In DNA form, the CDR3 reads TGTGCCGCCGGGAGCGGGAGAGGGGACACCGGGGAGCTGTTTTTT.

The chain is built from TRBV19 and TRBJ2-2; no clear D. Germline V gene sequence: CDR1 LNHDA, CDR2 SQIVND (reference sequence). The CDR3 is 13 residues long. V shed 10 bases and J shed 5 bases, with 14 bases lying between them. CDR3 in DNA: TGTGCCACCAAGACACCCAATACCGGGGAGCTGTTTTTT. It is translated as CATKTPNTGELFF.

This chain connects TRBV15 to TRBJ2-5, with TRBD2 identical over 8 bases. Germline CDR1 is LNHNV and CDR2 is YYDKDF (reference sequence). This CDR3 contains 15 residues. V lost 0 bases and J lost 3; bases outside the gene matches: 3. CDR3 protein: CATSRDGRAEETQYF. The CDR3 DNA follows: TGTGCCACCAGCAGAGACGGGAGGGCCGAAGAGACCCAGTACTTC.

The chain joins TRBV4-3 to TRBJ1-3; weak D call: TRBD1 (6 bases). V shed 4 bases and J shed 0 bases, with 10 bases lying between them. Germline CDR1 is LGHNA and CDR2 is YSLEER. The CDR3 is made up of 15 amino acids. The CDR3 loop is CASSPGQSSGNTIYF. CDR3 DNA: TGCGCCAGCAGCCCCGGACAGTCCTCTGGAAACACCATATATTTT.